A selection of T cell receptor beta chains follows, all from one sample in a study of control samples from healthy donors and cancer patients. Produced via immunoSEQ multiplex PCR; TCRdb's table is partial and in-frame only. The data show about 120,000 clones, approximately 88% seen once. The sample was blood. The receptors stem from a man aged 45-65 years in good health. Both conserved end residues are part of each CDR3. Each record gives: V gene, clone size, D gene, J gene, CDR3 protein, CDR3 DNA. D genes are given only for firm matches. Size tells how often a clone was seen (once, few, many) or the class of an expanded clone, and some rows leave it out.

V: TRBV4-1
size: few
D: .
J: TRBJ1-5
CDR3: CASSLSGDRSQPQHF
DNA: TGCGCCAGCAGCCTCTCCGGGGATCGGAGTCAGCCCCAGCATTTT

V: TRBV11-2
size: .
D: TRBD2
J: TRBJ2-2
CDR3: CASRTSGGAGTGELFF
DNA: TGTGCCAGCAGGACTAGCGGGGGGGCAGGCACCGGGGAGCTGTTTTTT

V: TRBV6-2/TRBV6-3
size: .
D: .
J: TRBJ2-5
CDR3: CASSYDRSQETQYF
DNA: TGTGCCAGCAGTTACGACAGAAGCCAAGAGACCCAGTACTTC

V: TRBV12-3/TRBV12-4
size: .
D: .
J: TRBJ2-7
CDR3: CASSLNYKQYF
DNA: TGTGCCAGCAGTTTAAACTACAAGCAGTACTTC

V: TRBV3-1/TRBV3-2
size: .
D: .
J: TRBJ1-2
CDR3: CASSLRDGGFYGYTF
DNA: TGTGCCAGCAGCCTAAGGGACGGTGGGTTCTATGGCTACACCTTC

V: TRBV7-6
size: .
D: .
J: TRBJ1-3
CDR3: CASSLGQTASSGNTIYF
DNA: TGTGCCAGCAGCTTAGGTCAGACAGCTAGCTCTGGAAACACCATATATTTT

V: TRBV11-2
size: .
D: .
J: TRBJ1-3
CDR3: CASSSRQPGNTIYF
DNA: TGTGCCAGCAGCTCGAGACAGCCTGGAAACACCATATATTTT

V: TRBV6-5
size: .
D: .
J: TRBJ1-4
CDR3: CATSTWINEKLFF
DNA: TGTGCCACCTCGACCTGGATTAATGAAAAACTGTTTTTT

V: TRBV5-1
size: .
D: TRBD2
J: TRBJ2-7
CDR3: CASSLQGGLDEQYF
DNA: TGCGCCAGCAGCTTGCAGGGAGGGCTCGACGAGCAGTACTTC